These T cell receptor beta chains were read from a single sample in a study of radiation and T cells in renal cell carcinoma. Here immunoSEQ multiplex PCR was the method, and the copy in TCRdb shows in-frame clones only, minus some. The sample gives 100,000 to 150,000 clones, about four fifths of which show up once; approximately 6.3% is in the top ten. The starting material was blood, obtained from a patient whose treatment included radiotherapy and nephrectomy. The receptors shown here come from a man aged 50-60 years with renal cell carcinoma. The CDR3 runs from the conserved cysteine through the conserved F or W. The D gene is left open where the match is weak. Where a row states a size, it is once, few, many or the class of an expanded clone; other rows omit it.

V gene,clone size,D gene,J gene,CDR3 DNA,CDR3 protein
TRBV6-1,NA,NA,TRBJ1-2,TGTGCCAGCACTCCCGGGTATGGCTACACCTTC,CASTPGYGYTF
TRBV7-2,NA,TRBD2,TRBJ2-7,TGTGCCAGCAGCTTACTAGCGGGGGGGCTTGTCTACGAGCAGTACTTC,CASSLLAGGLVYEQYF
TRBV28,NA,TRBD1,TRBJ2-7,TGTGCCAGCAGGCCACCGGGACAGGGGGCTTCCGAGCAGTACTTC,CASRPPGQGASEQYF
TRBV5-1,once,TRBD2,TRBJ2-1,TGCGCCAGCGGATTAGCGGGAGGAACTTACAATGAGCAGTTCTTC,CASGLAGGTYNEQFF
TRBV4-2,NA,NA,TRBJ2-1,TGTGCCAGCAGCCGAGCCGTCAACAATGAGCAGTTCTTC,CASSRAVNNEQFF
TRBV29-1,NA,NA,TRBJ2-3,TGCAGCGTTGAAAGAGCGGGTTTTGGCACAGATACGCAGTATTTT,CSVERAGFGTDTQYF
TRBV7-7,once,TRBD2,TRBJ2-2,TGTGCTAGCAGCCCCCGACTAGCGGGAGGCACCGGGGAGCTGTTTTTT,CASSPRLAGGTGELFF
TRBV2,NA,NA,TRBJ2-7,TGTGCCAGCAGTGAAGACAGCCACTCCTACGAGCAGTACTTC,CASSEDSHSYEQYF
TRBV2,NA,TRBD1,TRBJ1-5,TGTGCCAGCAGAACACATCGCCTTACAGGGGAGGATCAGCCCCAGCATTTT,CASRTHRLTGEDQPQHF
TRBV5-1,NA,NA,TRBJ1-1,TGCGCCAGCAGCGCTCAGGGGTTACAGATGAACACTGAAGCTTTCTTT,CASSAQGLQMNTEAFF
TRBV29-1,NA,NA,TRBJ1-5,TGCAGCGTTGAAGAGCGGGCCAATCAGCCCCAGCATTTT,CSVEERANQPQHF
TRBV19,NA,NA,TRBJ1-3,TGTGCCAGTAGTATACTAGGGGTTAACTCTGGAAACACCATATATTTT,CASSILGVNSGNTIYF
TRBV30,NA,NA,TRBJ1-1,TGTGCCTGGACCACAGGGCGAGGCACTGAAGCTTTCTTT,CAWTTGRGTEAFF
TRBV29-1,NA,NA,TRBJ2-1,TGCAGCGTTGCGGCGGCAGAAGCCTACAATGAGCAGTTCTTC,CSVAAAEAYNEQFF
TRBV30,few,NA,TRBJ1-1,TGTGCCTGGAGTGTACGTTGGGACACTGAAGCTTTCTTT,CAWSVRWDTEAFF
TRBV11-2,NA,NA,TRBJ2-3,TGTGCCAGCAGCTCAGAACCCGAGGATACGCAGTATTTT,CASSSEPEDTQYF
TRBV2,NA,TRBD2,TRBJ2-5,TGTGCCAGACTAGCGGGAGCCTTACAAGAGACCCAGTACTTC,CARLAGALQETQYF
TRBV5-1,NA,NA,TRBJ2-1,TGCGCCAGCAGCTTCGGGTCCTCGGGATCCTACAATGAGCAGTTCTTC,CASSFGSSGSYNEQFF
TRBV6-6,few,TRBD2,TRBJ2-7,TGTGCCAGCGCGAGGGCGGGGGGTACCTACGAGCAGTACTTC,CASARAGGTYEQYF